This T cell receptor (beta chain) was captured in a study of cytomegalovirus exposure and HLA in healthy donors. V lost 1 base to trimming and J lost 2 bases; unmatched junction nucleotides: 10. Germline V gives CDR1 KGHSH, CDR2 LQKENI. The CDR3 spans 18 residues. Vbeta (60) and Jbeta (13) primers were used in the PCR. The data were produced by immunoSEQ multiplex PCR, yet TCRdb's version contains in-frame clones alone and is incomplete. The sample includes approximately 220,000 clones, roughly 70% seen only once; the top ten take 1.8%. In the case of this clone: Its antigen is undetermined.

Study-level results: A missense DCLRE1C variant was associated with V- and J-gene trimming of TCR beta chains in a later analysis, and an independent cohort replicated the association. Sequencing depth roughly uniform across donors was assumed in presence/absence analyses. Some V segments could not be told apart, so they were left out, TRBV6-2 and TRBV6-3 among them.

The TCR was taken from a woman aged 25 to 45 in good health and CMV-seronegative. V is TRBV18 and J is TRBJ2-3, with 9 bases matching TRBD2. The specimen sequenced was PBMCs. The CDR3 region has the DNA TGTGCCAGCTCACCACGGGTCGAGGCTAGCGGGGTCACAGATACGCAGTATTTT. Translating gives CASSPRVEASGVTDTQYF.